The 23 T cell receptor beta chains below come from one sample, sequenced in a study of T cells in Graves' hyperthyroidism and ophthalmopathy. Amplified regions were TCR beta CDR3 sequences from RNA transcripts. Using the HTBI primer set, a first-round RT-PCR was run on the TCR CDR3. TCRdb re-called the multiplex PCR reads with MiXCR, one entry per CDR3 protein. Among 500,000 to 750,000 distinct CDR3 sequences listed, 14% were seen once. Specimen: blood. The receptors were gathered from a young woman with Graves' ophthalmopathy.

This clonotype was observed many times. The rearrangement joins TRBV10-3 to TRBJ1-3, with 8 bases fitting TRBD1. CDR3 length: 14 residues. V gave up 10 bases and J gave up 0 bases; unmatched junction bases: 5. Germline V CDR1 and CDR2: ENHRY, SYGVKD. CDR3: CATGQESSGNTIYF. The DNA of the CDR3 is TGTGCCACGGGACAGGAGAGCTCTGGAAACACCATATATTTT.

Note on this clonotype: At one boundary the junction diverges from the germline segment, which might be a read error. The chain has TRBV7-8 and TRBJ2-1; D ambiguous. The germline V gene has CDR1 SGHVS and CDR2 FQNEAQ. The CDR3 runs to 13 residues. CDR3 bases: TGTGCCAGCAGCTCCCAGTTATACAGTGAGCAGTTCTTC. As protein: CASSSQLYSEQFF.

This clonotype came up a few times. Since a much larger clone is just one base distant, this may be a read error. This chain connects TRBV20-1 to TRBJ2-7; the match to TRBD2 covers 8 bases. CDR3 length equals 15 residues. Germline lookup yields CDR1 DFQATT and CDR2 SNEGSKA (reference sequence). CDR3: CSARDTSGSSCEQYF. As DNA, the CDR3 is TGCAGTGCTAGAGATACGAGCGGGAGTTCCTGCGAGCAGTACTTC.

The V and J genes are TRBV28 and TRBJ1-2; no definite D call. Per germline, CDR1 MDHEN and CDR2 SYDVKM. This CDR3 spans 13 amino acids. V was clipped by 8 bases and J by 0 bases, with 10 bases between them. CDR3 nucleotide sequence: TGTGCCAGCGGTGTTCAATCTAACTATGGCTACACCTTC. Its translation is CASGVQSNYGYTF.

The CDR3 spells CASSFGQGFEQYF. CDR3 in DNA: TGTGCCAGCAGTTTTGGACAGGGGTTCGAGCAGTACTTC. The gene calls are TRBV27 and TRBJ2-7; 9 nucleotides line up with TRBD1. Trimming took 3 bases from V and 6 from J; bases not matched to a gene: 3. CDR3 length: 13 residues. Germline V gives CDR1 MNHEY, CDR2 SMNVEV (reference sequence).

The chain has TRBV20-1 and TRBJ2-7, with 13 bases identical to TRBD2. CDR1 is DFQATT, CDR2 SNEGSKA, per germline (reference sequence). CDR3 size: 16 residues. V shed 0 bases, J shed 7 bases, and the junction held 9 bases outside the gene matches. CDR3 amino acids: CSAREAGLAGSREQYF. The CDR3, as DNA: TGCAGTGCTAGAGAGGCGGGACTAGCGGGAAGTAGGGAGCAGTACTTC.

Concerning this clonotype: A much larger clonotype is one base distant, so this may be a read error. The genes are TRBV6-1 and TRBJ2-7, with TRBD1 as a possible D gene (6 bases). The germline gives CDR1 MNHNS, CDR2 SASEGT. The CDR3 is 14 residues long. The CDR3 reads CAGRKEQGYYEQYF. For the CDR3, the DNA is TGTGCCGGCAGGAAGGAACAGGGATACTACGAGCAGTACTTC.

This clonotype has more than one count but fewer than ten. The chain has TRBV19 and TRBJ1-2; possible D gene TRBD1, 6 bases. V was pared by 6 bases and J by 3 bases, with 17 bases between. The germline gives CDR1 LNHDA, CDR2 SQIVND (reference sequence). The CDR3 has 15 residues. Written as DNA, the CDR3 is TGTGCCAGTAGCCTCTGGATGGGGGGCGACTATGGCTACACCTTC. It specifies CASSLWMGGDYGYTF.

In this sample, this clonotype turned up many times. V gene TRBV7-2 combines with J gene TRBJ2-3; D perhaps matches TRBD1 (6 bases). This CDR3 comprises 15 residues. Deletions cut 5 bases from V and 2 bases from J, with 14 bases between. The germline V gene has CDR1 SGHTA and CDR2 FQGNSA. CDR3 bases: TGTGCCAGCAGCCAACAAGGACAGTACACAGATACGCAGTATTTT. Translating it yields CASSQQGQYTDTQYF.

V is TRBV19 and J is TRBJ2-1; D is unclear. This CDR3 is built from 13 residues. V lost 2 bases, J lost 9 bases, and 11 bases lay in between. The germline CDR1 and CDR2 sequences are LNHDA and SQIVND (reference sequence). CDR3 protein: CASSIIGFTEQFF. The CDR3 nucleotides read TGTGCCAGTAGTATAATAGGGTTTACTGAGCAGTTCTTC.

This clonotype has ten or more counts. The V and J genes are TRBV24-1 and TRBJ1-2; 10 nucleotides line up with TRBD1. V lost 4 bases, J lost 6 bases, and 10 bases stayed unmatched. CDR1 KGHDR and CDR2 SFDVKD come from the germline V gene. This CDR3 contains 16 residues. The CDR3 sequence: CATSDVPGQGFDGYTF. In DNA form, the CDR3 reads TGTGCCACCAGTGACGTCCCGGGACAGGGGTTCGATGGCTACACCTTC.

CDR3 sequence: CASRLRGSYGYTF. The DNA for the CDR3 is TGTGCCAGCCGACTCAGGGGGAGCTATGGCTACACCTTC. The chain couples TRBV27 to TRBJ1-2; 7 nucleotides match TRBD1. CDR1 and CDR2 from the germline V gene are MNHEY and SMNVEV (reference sequence). V lost 8 bases, J lost 4 bases, and 7 bases stayed unmatched. The CDR3 contains 13 residues.

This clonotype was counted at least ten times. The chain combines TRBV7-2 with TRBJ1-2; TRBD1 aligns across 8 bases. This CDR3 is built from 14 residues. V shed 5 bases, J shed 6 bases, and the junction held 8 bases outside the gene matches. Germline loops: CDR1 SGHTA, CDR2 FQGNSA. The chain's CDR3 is CASSPSGQGHGYTF. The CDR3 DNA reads TGTGCCAGCAGCCCATCAGGACAGGGCCATGGCTACACCTTC.

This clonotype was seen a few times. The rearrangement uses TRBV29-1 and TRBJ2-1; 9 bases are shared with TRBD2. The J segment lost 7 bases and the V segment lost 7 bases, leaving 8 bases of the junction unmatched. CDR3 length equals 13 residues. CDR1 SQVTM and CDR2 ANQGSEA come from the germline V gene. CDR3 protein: CSGLAGERNEQFF. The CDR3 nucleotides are TGCAGCGGATTAGCGGGAGAAAGGAATGAGCAGTTCTTC.

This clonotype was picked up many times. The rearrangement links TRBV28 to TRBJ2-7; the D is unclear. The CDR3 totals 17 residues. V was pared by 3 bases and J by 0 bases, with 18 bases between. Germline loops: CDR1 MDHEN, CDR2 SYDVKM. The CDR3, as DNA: TGTGCCAGCAGTTTCCCTCTTCTTGGGCACAACTCCTACGAGCAGTACTTC. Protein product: CASSFPLLGHNSYEQYF.

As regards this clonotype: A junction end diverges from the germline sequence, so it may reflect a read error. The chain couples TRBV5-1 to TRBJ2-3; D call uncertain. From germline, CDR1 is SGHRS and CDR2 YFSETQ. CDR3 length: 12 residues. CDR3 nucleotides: TGCTCCAGCAGCCCCATCACAGATACGCAGTATTTT. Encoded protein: CSSSPITDTQYF.

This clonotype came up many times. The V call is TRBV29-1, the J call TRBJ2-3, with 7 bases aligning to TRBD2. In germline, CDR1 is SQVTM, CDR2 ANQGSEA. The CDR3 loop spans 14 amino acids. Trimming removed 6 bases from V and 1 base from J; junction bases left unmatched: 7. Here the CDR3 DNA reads TGCAGCGTCGGGACGGCGGGAGGCACAGATACGCAGTATTTT. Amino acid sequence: CSVGTAGGTDTQYF.

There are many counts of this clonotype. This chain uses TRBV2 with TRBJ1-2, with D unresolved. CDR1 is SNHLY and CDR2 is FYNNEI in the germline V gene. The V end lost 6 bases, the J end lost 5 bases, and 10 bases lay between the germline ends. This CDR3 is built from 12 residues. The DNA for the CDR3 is TGTGCCAGCAGGCGGGCTGATTATGGCTACACCTTC. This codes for CASRRADYGYTF.

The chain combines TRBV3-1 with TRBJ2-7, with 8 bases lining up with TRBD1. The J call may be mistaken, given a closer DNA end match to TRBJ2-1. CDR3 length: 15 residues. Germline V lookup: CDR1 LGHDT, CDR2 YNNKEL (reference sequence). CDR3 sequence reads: CASSLPGQGLYEQFF. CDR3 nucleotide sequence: TGTGCCAGCAGCCTCCCTGGACAGGGACTCTACGAGCAGTTCTTC.

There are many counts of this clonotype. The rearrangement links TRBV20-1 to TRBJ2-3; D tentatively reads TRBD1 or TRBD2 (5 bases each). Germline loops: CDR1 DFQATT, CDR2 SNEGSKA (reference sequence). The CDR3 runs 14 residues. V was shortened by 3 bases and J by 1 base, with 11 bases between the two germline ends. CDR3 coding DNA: TGCAGTGCTAGGTTGCAGGGAGGCACAGATACGCAGTATTTT. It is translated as CSARLQGGTDTQYF.

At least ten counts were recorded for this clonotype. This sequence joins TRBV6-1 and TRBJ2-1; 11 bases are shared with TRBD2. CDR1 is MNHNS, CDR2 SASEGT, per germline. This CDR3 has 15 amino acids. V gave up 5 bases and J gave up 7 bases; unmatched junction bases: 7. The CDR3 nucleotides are TGTGCCAGCAGTTCACTAGCGGGAGCCGGAAATGAGCAGTTCTTC. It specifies CASSSLAGAGNEQFF.

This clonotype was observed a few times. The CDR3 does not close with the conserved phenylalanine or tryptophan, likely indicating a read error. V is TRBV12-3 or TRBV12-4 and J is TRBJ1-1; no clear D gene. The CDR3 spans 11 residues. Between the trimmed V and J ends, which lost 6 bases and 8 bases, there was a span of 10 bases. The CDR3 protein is CASSRTGEAFL. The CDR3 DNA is TGTGCCAGCAGCAGGACGGGGGAAGCTTTCCTT.

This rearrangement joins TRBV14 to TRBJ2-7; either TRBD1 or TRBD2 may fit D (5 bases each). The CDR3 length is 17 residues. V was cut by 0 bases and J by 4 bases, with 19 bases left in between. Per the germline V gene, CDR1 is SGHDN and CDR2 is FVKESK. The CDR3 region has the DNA TGTGCCAGCAGCCAAGATAGTCATTGGGACGGAAAATACGAGCAGTACTTC. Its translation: CASSQDSHWDGKYEQYF.